What follows are 25 T cell receptor beta chains derived from one specimen sequenced in a study of cytomegalovirus exposure and HLA in healthy donors. Using immunoSEQ multiplex PCR, the repertoire was profiled, and TCRdb retains in-frame clones only, with some absent. This sample carries 150,000 to 200,000 clones, about three quarters of them seen once, and the ten largest clones take 0.95% to 1.5%. Specimen: PBMCs. The receptors derive from a young woman in good health and CMV-seronegative.

This clone was recorded only once. The V call is TRBV30, the J call TRBJ2-7; 7 bases line up with TRBD1. The length of the CDR3 is 12 residues. J gave up 5 bases and V 1 base, and 2 bases lay outside the gene matches. Germline V gene lookup returns CDR1 GTSNPN and CDR2 SVGIG (reference sequence). The CDR3 DNA follows: TGTGCCTGGAGTGAAACAGGGGACGAGCAGTACTTC. Residues: CAWSETGDEQYF.

The rearrangement uses TRBV5-1 and TRBJ1-4; 8 positions agree with TRBD1. Germline CDR1 is SGHRS and CDR2 is YFSETQ. This CDR3 has 14 residues. J lost 8 bases, V lost 4 bases, and 7 bases had no gene match. DNA for the CDR3: TGCGCCAGCAGCCCCGGACAGGGACCCGAAAAACTGTTTTTT. This encodes CASSPGQGPEKLFF.

The chain has TRBV5-1 and TRBJ2-1, with TRBD1 matching over 7 bases. CDR3 length: 15 residues. The germline gives CDR1 SGHRS, CDR2 YFSETQ. The V gene end was trimmed by 1 base and the J gene end by 1 base; junction bases not matched to a gene: 2. The CDR3 sequence: CASSLLGQSYNEQFF. The CDR3 DNA reads TGCGCCAGCAGCTTGCTGGGACAGTCCTACAATGAGCAGTTCTTC. Complete variable domain (other parts from reference TRBV5-1 and TRBJ2-1): KAGVTQTPRYLIKTRGQQVTLSCSPISGHRSVSWYQQTPGQGLQFLFEYFSETQRNKGNFPGRFSGRQFSNSRSEMNVSTLELGDSALYLCASSLLGQSYNEQFFGPGTRLTVL.

V and J are TRBV5-6 and TRBJ1-6; 9 nucleotides agree with TRBD1. CDR1 and CDR2 from the germline V gene are SGHDT and YYEEEE. CDR3 length: 18 residues. V shed 4 bases, J shed 6 bases, and the junction held 14 bases outside the gene matches. This CDR3 reads CASSPGTGPLFANSPLHF. The CDR3 DNA is TGTGCCAGCAGCCCCGGGACAGGGCCCCTCTTTGCTAATTCACCCCTCCACTTT.

The J gene is TRBJ2-2, the V gene TRBV18; TRBD2 might be the D (6 bases). The CDR3 has 14 amino acids. Per the germline V gene, CDR1 is KGHSH and CDR2 is LQKENI. V was pared by 6 bases and J by 1 base, with 9 bases between. The CDR3 is CASSSGRNTGELFF. CDR3 DNA: TGTGCCAGCTCTTCCGGGAGGAACACCGGGGAGCTGTTTTTT.

The chain is built from TRBV6-5 and TRBJ2-2; the match to TRBD2 covers 9 bases. Losses at the gene ends were 5 bases for V and 6 bases for J; bases not matched to a gene: 4. CDR1 and CDR2 from the germline V gene are MNHEY and SVGAGI. The CDR3 is made up of 14 amino acids. In DNA, the CDR3 is TGTGCCAGCAGTGAACAGCGGGGGGCCGGGGAGCTGTTTTTT. This sequence encodes CASSEQRGAGELFF.

The genes are TRBV5-1 and TRBJ1-1; D might be TRBD1 (5 bases). Trimming left V 0 bases short and J 4 bases short, with 10 bases between. CDR3 length: 14 residues. The germline CDR1 and CDR2 sequences are SGHRS and YFSETQ. The CDR3 bases are TGCGCCAGCAGCTTGGTGCGGGGCGGCACTGAAGCTTTCTTT. Its protein product is CASSLVRGGTEAFF. Looking up the rest from reference TRBV5-1 and TRBJ1-1 gives the full variable domain: KAGVTQTPRYLIKTRGQQVTLSCSPISGHRSVSWYQQTPGQGLQFLFEYFSETQRNKGNFPGRFSGRQFSNSRSEMNVSTLELGDSALYLCASSLVRGGTEAFFGQGTRLTVV.

This chain connects TRBV6-1 to TRBJ2-3; 9 bases map to TRBD1. Germline CDR1 is MNHNS and CDR2 is SASEGT. The CDR3 is 14 amino acids. The junction had 7 bases not matched to a gene; V was cut back by 7 bases and J by 5 bases. The CDR3 protein is CASNHRGPIDTQYF. The DNA of the CDR3 is TGTGCCAGCAACCACAGGGGGCCTATAGATACGCAGTATTTT.

The CDR3 sequence: CASSPLWTGGKGSEAFF. The CDR3 DNA sequence: TGTGCCAGCTCACCACTTTGGACAGGGGGGAAGGGGTCTGAAGCTTTCTTT. The gene calls are TRBV18 and TRBJ1-1, with TRBD1 identical over 10 bases. V shed 1 base and J 6 bases; nucleotides not matched to a gene: 11. The CDR3 has 17 amino acids. CDR1 and CDR2 (germline): KGHSH, LQKENI.

The chain employs TRBV6-6 and TRBJ1-1, with 9 bases matching TRBD1. Losses at the gene ends were 2 bases for V and 12 bases for J; bases not matched to a gene: 10. CDR3 length: 14 residues. Germline V gene data show CDR1 as MNHNY and CDR2 as SVGAGI (reference sequence). In DNA, the CDR3 is TGTGCCAGCAGTTACGTGGGACAGGGCGGTGTGCCTTTCTTT. Its translation: CASSYVGQGGVPFF.

The J gene is TRBJ2-3, the V gene TRBV4-1; TRBD2 aligns across 7 bases. This CDR3 is built from 15 residues. CDR1 is MGHRA, CDR2 YSYEKL, per germline. J gave up 5 bases and V 7 bases, and 12 bases lay outside the gene matches. The CDR3 sequence: CASNERRELGDTQYF. The CDR3 nucleotides are TGCGCCAGCAACGAGCGGCGGGAGTTGGGAGATACGCAGTATTTT.

This chain links TRBV29-1 with TRBJ2-5; D is possibly TRBD2 (6 bases). Trimming shortened V by 4 bases and J by 4 bases, and 13 bases separated the two germline ends. Germline V gene lookup returns CDR1 SQVTM and CDR2 ANQGSEA. This CDR3 is 13 amino acids long. The CDR3 protein is CSVGLGSGETQYF. CDR3 bases: TGCAGCGTTGGGTTGGGTAGCGGAGAGACCCAGTACTTC.

The chain links TRBV28 to TRBJ2-7, with TRBD2 matching over 8 bases. In germline, CDR1 is MDHEN, CDR2 SYDVKM. This CDR3 has 14 amino acids. Losses at the gene ends were 3 bases for V and 0 bases for J; bases not matched to a gene: 1. The CDR3 DNA reads TGTGCCAGCAGTTTGAGCGGGGGCTCCTACGAGCAGTACTTC. It specifies CASSLSGGSYEQYF.

This clone was observed at least ten times. The genes are TRBV5-1 and TRBJ2-5; the D is unclear. Germline-derived CDR1 and CDR2 are SGHRS and YFSETQ. This CDR3 comprises 14 residues. With 4 bases removed from V and 2 bases from J, the gap between germline ends came to 12 bases. CDR3 DNA: TGCGCCAGCAGCACGGATTCGACTCAAGAGACCCAGTACTTC. It specifies CASSTDSTQETQYF.

V usage is TRBV15 and J usage is TRBJ2-1; 8 positions match TRBD2. The CDR3 runs 17 residues. CDR1 is LNHNV, CDR2 YYDKDF, per germline (reference sequence). V lost 2 bases and J lost 4; bases outside the gene matches: 10. This chain's CDR3 is CATSRKSGRGWYNEQFF. The CDR3 DNA is TGTGCCACCAGCAGAAAAAGCGGGAGAGGATGGTACAATGAGCAGTTCTTC. Full variable domain (outside the CDR3, taken from reference TRBV15 and TRBJ2-1): DAMVIQNPRYQVTQFGKPVTLSCSQTLNHNVMYWYQQKSSQAPKLLFHYYDKDFNNEADTPDNFQSRRPNTSFCFLDIRSPGLGDTAMYLCATSRKSGRGWYNEQFFGPGTRLTVL.

The rearrangement joins TRBV15 to TRBJ2-7, with 8 bases fitting TRBD1. Germline loops: CDR1 LNHNV, CDR2 YYDKDF (reference sequence). CDR3 length equals 20 residues. Trimming took 0 bases from V and 7 from J; bases not matched to a gene: 23. DNA of the CDR3: TGTGCCACCAGCAGAGATCCCCAGGGGGCGCATAAGGGAATTCCGGGGGAGCAGTACTTC. Protein product: CATSRDPQGAHKGIPGEQYF.

This clone has a single count. The CDR3 reads CASSRFRRTEAFF. Written as DNA, the CDR3 is TGTGCCAGCAGCCGTTTTCGGAGGACTGAAGCTTTCTTT. This chain connects TRBV4-2 to TRBJ1-1; D gene unclear. V was trimmed by 4 bases and J by 5 bases, leaving 11 bases between them. Germline V gives CDR1 LGHNA, CDR2 YNFKEQ. This CDR3 spans 13 amino acids.

The J gene is TRBJ2-7, the V gene TRBV6-5; 9 bases line up with TRBD1. Germline V gene sequence: CDR1 MNHEY, CDR2 SVGAGI. The V and J ends lost 5 bases and 6 bases, in that order; junction bases with no gene match: 5. This CDR3 region has 13 residues. CDR3 residues: CASSTLTGGEQYF. As DNA, the CDR3 is TGTGCCAGCAGTACCCTGACAGGGGGCGAGCAGTACTTC.

This sequence joins TRBV27 and TRBJ2-1; maybe TRBD2 (5 bases). Germline CDR1 is MNHEY and CDR2 is SMNVEV (reference sequence). The ends were cut back, 5 bases at V and 9 bases at J, with 14 bases in the middle. The CDR3 consists of 13 residues. The CDR3 nucleotides are TGTGCCAGCAGTCTTCGGGGTTCGGGTGAGCAGTTCTTC. Encoded protein: CASSLRGSGEQFF.

This chain connects TRBV7-9 to TRBJ1-2; 7 bases are shared with TRBD1. The CDR3 loop spans 10 amino acids. The V gene end was trimmed by 11 bases and the J gene end by 8 bases; junction bases not matched to a gene: 5. Germline V gene lookup returns CDR1 SEHNR and CDR2 FQNEAQ (reference sequence). The chain's CDR3 is CAGETGGYTF. CDR3 DNA: TGTGCCGGAGAGACAGGGGGCTACACCTTC.

This clone was seen more than once but under ten times. The rearrangement uses TRBV5-6 and TRBJ1-5, with TRBD1 as a possible D gene (5 bases). This CDR3 comprises 16 residues. CDR1 SGHDT and CDR2 YYEEEE come from the germline V gene. The germline V and J ends were trimmed by 0 bases and 1 base, with 11 bases remaining between them. For the CDR3, the DNA is TGTGCCAGCAGCTTGGCCGGGACTTTCAGCAATCAGCCCCAGCATTTT. Translating it yields CASSLAGTFSNQPQHF.

This clone has only one observation. The rearrangement links TRBV27 to TRBJ1-1; 7 nucleotides match TRBD1. Germline loops: CDR1 MNHEY, CDR2 SMNVEV (reference sequence). The CDR3 sequence is 15 residues long. With V trimmed by 8 bases and J by 3 bases, 12 bases remained unmatched. The CDR3 loop is CASRGRAGGDTEAFF. CDR3 bases: TGTGCCAGCCGGGGAAGGGCAGGGGGAGACACTGAAGCTTTCTTT.

The V call is TRBV4-2, the J call TRBJ1-1; D uncertain. The CDR3 spans 14 residues. The V gene's germline CDR1 is LGHNA and CDR2 YNFKEQ. Between the trimmed V and J ends, which lost 3 bases and 1 base, there was a span of 9 bases. CDR3 region: CASSQLTENTEAFF. As DNA, the CDR3 is TGTGCCAGCAGCCAGTTAACAGAGAACACTGAAGCTTTCTTT.

This sequence joins TRBV9 and TRBJ2-6; D is perhaps TRBD1 (5 bases). From germline, CDR1 is SGDLS and CDR2 YYNGEE. V was pared by 4 bases and J by 2 bases, with 19 bases between. The CDR3 has 18 residues. The CDR3 DNA follows: TGTGCCAGCAGCCCCCTACCCCAGGGAACAGCTGGGGCCAACGTCCTGACTTTC. Translated, it gives CASSPLPQGTAGANVLTF.

This sequence joins TRBV30 and TRBJ1-3; 9 bases match TRBD1. With V trimmed by 5 bases and J by 2 bases, 1 base remained unmatched. Germline loops: CDR1 GTSNPN, CDR2 SVGIG (reference sequence). This CDR3 is 13 amino acids long. CDR3 sequence (DNA): TGTGCCTGGGGGACAGGGACTGGAAACACCATATATTTT. Protein: CAWGTGTGNTIYF.